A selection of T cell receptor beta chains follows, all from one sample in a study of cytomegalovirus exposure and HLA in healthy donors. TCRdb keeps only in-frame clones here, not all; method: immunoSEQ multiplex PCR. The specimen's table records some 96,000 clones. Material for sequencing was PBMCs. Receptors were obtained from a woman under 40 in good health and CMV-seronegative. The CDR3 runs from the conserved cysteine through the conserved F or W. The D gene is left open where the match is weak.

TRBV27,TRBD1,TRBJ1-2,TGTGCCAGCAGCCCGGGACAGCGAAACTATGGCTACACCTTC,CASSPGQRNYGYTF
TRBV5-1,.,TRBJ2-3,TGCGCCAGCAGCACTAAAAGAGGTTCAGATACGCAGTATTTT,CASSTKRGSDTQYF
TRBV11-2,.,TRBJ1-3,TGTGCCAGCAGCTTAGGCCAGACAGGAAACACCATATATTTT,CASSLGQTGNTIYF
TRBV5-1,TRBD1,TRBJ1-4,TGCGCCAGCAGCGGGACAGGGTCTGAAGGTGAAAAACTGTTTTTT,CASSGTGSEGEKLFF
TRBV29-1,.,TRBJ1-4,TGCAGCGTTCGGGACACGATGTCCAATGAAAAACTGTTTTTT,CSVRDTMSNEKLFF
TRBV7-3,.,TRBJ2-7,TGTGCCAGCAGCTTAAATGGGGGCCCCTACGAGCAGTACTTC,CASSLNGGPYEQYF
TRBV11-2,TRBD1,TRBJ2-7,TGTGCCAGCAGCTGGGACAGGGGTTACGAGCAGTACTTC,CASSWDRGYEQYF
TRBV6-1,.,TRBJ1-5,TGTGCCAGCAGTGAACAGTCCGTGGGCAATCAGCCCCAGCATTTT,CASSEQSVGNQPQHF
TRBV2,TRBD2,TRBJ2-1,TGTGCCACCCAGGGAATCAGCGGGGGGGCAAATGAGCAGTTCTTC,CATQGISGGANEQFF
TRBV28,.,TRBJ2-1,TGTGCCAGCTTTTCCGGTTACAATGAGCAGTTCTTC,CASFSGYNEQFF
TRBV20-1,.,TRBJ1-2,TGCAGTGCTGGCTACAGGAATGGCTACACCTTC,CSAGYRNGYTF
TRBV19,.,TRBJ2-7,TGTGCCAGTAGTCTGCGGGACGGCTCCTACGAGCAGTACTTC,CASSLRDGSYEQYF
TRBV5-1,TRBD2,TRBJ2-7,TGCGCCAGCAGCTTGGGGACTAGCGGGAGGGACCACGAGCAGTACTTC,CASSLGTSGRDHEQYF
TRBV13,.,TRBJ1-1,TGTGCCAGCAGCTCATTGGTAGGAGACACTGAAGCTTTCTTT,CASSSLVGDTEAFF
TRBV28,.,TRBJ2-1,TGTGCCAGCAGTTTATTCGCGGCGGGAAGTGTGGGTGAGCAGTTCTTC,CASSLFAAGSVGEQFF
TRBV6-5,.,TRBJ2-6,TGTGCCAGCAGTTACTCCGACACTGCTGGGGCCAACGTCCTGACTTTC,CASSYSDTAGANVLTF
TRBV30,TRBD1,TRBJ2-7,TGTGCCTGGAGTCTCCGGGACAGGGAAGTCGGCGAGCAGTACTTC,CAWSLRDREVGEQYF